These T cell receptor beta chains were read from a single sample in a study of T cells in Graves' hyperthyroidism and ophthalmopathy. TCRdb redid the calling of the multiplex PCR reads with MiXCR, one entry per CDR3 protein. Of hundreds of thousands of distinct CDR3 sequences listed, less than 25% were seen once; the top ten hold roughly a third. The sequencing sample was made of blood. The receptor source for this set is a man aged 25 to 45 with Graves' ophthalmopathy. The CDR3 runs from the conserved cysteine through the conserved F or W. A D gene is named only where the DNA matches it firmly. Clone size is shown for a subset of rows, as once, few, many or a class of expanded clone.

abundance	v_gene	j_gene	d_gene	CDR3aa	CDR3nt
few	TRBV5-1	TRBJ2-5	-	CASSSPQGYQETQYF	TGCGCCAGCAGCTCCCCTCAGGGGTACCAAGAGACCCAGTACTTC
few	TRBV29-1	TRBJ1-1	-	CSVGGRIGAFF	TGCAGCGTTGGGGGGCGGATCGGAGCTTTCTTT
-	TRBV10-3	TRBJ2-1	TRBD2	CAIRAGVYNEQFF	TGTGCCATCAGAGCGGGAGTCTACAATGAGCAGTTCTTC
few	TRBV6-1	TRBJ1-5	TRBD1	CASRGEGARGQPQHF	TGTGCCAGCAGGGGGGAGGGGGCCCGGGGTCAGCCCCAGCATTTT
few	TRBV20-1	TRBJ2-7	TRBD2	CSAGRSGGLRAPYEQYF	TGCAGTGCTGGACGTAGCGGGGGACTACGAGCGCCCTACGAGCAGTACTTC
-	TRBV5-4	TRBJ1-1	-	CASTLQGKVEAFF	TGTGCCAGCACCCTCCAGGGAAAGGTCGAAGCTTTCTTT
-	TRBV12-3/TRBV12-4	TRBJ2-5	-	CASSSSVRETQYF	TGTGCCAGCAGTTCGTCCGTCCGGGAGACCCAGTACTTC
-	TRBV27	TRBJ2-1	-	CASSSPPEVPWQFF	TGTGCCAGCAGTTCCCCCCCCGAGGTCCCATGGCAGTTCTTC
few	TRBV10-3	TRBJ2-7	TRBD2	CAISLGGSSDREQYF	TGTGCCATCAGCCTGGGGGGGAGCAGCGATCGGGAGCAGTACTTC
few	TRBV4-2	TRBJ1-2	-	CASSQEQGANYGYTF	TGTGCCAGCAGCCAAGAACAGGGCGCTAACTATGGCTACACCTTC
-	TRBV7-9	TRBJ2-7	TRBD1	CASSPSGGFTEQYF	TGTGCCAGCAGCCCTTCAGGGGGATTTACCGAGCAGTACTTC
-	TRBV6-1	TRBJ1-5	-	CACSERYNQPQHF	TGTGCCTGCAGTGAACGGTACAATCAGCCCCAGCATTTT
many	TRBV20-1	TRBJ1-1	-	CSAPLVGNTEAFF	TGCAGTGCTCCGCTAGTGGGTAACACTGAAGCTTTCTTT
few	TRBV6-1	TRBJ2-7	-	CASSFGTQQYF	TGTGCCAGCAGTTTCGGGACGCAGCAGTACTTC
few	TRBV7-9	TRBJ2-3	-	CASSLGAGLVPDTQYF	TGTGCCAGCAGCTTAGGGGCGGGGCTAGTTCCAGATACGCAGTATTTT
many	TRBV5-1	TRBJ2-1	TRBD1	CASSFGQGVDEQFF	TGCGCCAGCAGCTTCGGACAGGGGGTCGATGAGCAGTTCTTC
many	TRBV20-1	TRBJ2-7	-	CSARMTYEQYF	TGCAGTGCTAGAATGACCTACGAGCAGTACTTC
-	TRBV6-1	TRBJ1-2	TRBD1	CASSDEGGAYGYTF	TGTGCCAGCAGTGATGAAGGGGGCGCGTATGGCTACACCTTC
-	TRBV7-2	TRBJ2-4	-	CASSLAGLAKNIQYF	TGTGCCAGCAGCTTAGCGGGATTAGCCAAAAACATTCAGTACTTC
-	TRBV4-2	TRBJ2-1	-	CASSQGAAPLRQFF	TGTGCCAGCAGCCAAGGGGCCGCTCCCTTGCGGCAGTTCTTC
-	TRBV18	TRBJ2-3	-	CASSPIGSGTDTQYF	TGTGCCAGCTCACCGATAGGCTCCGGCACAGATACGCAGTATTTT
-	TRBV5-1	TRBJ2-1	-	CASSLEGYTVYNEQFF	TGCGCCAGCAGCTTGGAGGGATATACAGTATACAATGAGCAGTTCTTC
-	TRBV5-1	TRBJ1-2	-	CASSLESGIYGYTF	TGCGCCAGCAGCTTGGAGTCAGGGATCTATGGCTACACCTTC
few	TRBV27	TRBJ2-1	-	CASRTSWLAQSSYNEQFF	TGTGCCAGCAGGACTTCCTGGCTAGCGCAAAGCTCCTACAATGAGCAGTTCTTC
-	TRBV4-1	TRBJ1-5	-	CASSPKTVGDQPQHF	TGCGCCAGCAGCCCGAAGACGGTGGGGGACCAGCCCCAGCATTTT
many	TRBV11-1	TRBJ2-1	TRBD2	CASSLAPLAGATYNEQFF	TGTGCCAGCAGCTTAGCACCTTTAGCGGGAGCCACCTACAATGAGCAGTTCTTC
-	TRBV2	TRBJ2-5	-	CASRGMTGAMAGETQYF	TGTGCCAGCAGAGGGATGACTGGAGCGATGGCGGGAGAGACCCAGTACTTC
few	TRBV28	TRBJ2-1	-	CASSLSRGVSYNEQLF	TGTGCCAGCAGTTTATCGAGGGGGGTTTCCTACAATGAGCAGCTCTTC
-	TRBV30	TRBJ2-1	-	CAWSVLGEQFF	TGTGCCTGGAGTGTACTAGGTGAGCAGTTCTTC
-	TRBV9	TRBJ1-2	-	CASSVGGARYGYTF	TGTGCCAGCAGCGTAGGGGGGGCTCGGTATGGCTACACCTTC
many	TRBV6-1	TRBJ1-1	-	CARIPPAGTGAHGTEAFF	TGTGCCAGGATTCCACCGGCCGGGACGGGGGCGCACGGCACTGAAGCTTTCTTT
-	TRBV7-9	TRBJ2-5	-	CASSLSEGVVTQYF	TGTGCCAGCAGCTTATCTGAGGGGGTCGTGACCCAGTACTTC
many	TRBV2	TRBJ2-3	-	CASASSGDTQYF	TGTGCCAGCGCCTCATCCGGGGATACGCAGTATTTT
many	TRBV28	TRBJ2-7	TRBD2	CASSGTSFLYEQYF	TGTGCCAGCAGTGGGACTAGCTTTTTGTACGAGCAGTACTTC
few	TRBV15	TRBJ2-7	-	CATSGDRRNSYEQYF	TGTGCCACCAGCGGCGACCGTCGGAACTCCTACGAGCAGTACTTC
few	TRBV15	TRBJ2-1	-	CATSRDWGIARLNEQFF	TGTGCCACCAGCAGAGATTGGGGGATAGCACGACTAAATGAGCAGTTCTTC
many	TRBV18	TRBJ2-7	TRBD1	CASSPRGQGVYEQYF	TGTGCCAGCTCACCACGGGGACAGGGTGTCTACGAGCAGTACTTC
few	TRBV7-6	TRBJ2-7	TRBD1	CASSLRAGGQGSREQYF	TGTGCCAGCAGCCTCCGGGCTGGTGGACAGGGGTCTCGCGAGCAGTACTTC
many	TRBV7-2	TRBJ1-1	-	CASSLADVTEAFF	TGTGCCAGCAGCTTAGCGGACGTCACTGAAGCTTTCTTT
-	TRBV28	TRBJ1-5	TRBD1	CASSFLFFLQGRGRFQPQHF	TGTGCCAGCAGTTTCCTTTTTTTTCTTCAGGGCAGGGGGCGTTTTCAGCCCCAGCATTTT
few	TRBV7-9	TRBJ1-5	TRBD1	CASSLGGTVYQPQHF	TGTGCCAGCAGCTTAGGAGGGACAGTTTATCAGCCCCAGCATTTT
many	TRBV28	TRBJ2-1	TRBD2	CASFTSGRLSYNEQFF	TGTGCCAGCTTCACTAGCGGGAGACTCTCCTACAATGAGCAGTTCTTC
-	TRBV19	TRBJ1-5	-	CASSFQGGNQPQHF	TGTGCCAGTAGTTTCCAGGGTGGCAATCAGCCCCAGCATTTT
many	TRBV11-2	TRBJ2-7	-	CASSLGASNYEQYF	TGTGCCAGCAGCTTAGGGGCCTCTAACTACGAGCAGTACTTC
many	TRBV20-1	TRBJ1-1	-	CSAREMNTEAFF	TGCAGTGCTAGAGAGATGAACACTGAAGCTTTCTTT
-	TRBV6-9	TRBJ2-6	-	CASSYSRGGANVLTF	TGTGCCAGCAGTTACTCTAGGGGTGGGGCCAACGTCCTGACTTTC
few	TRBV6-1	TRBJ2-1	TRBD1	CASSQGVGFNEQFF	TGTGCCAGCAGCCAGGGGGTTGGGTTCAATGAGCAGTTCTTC
-	TRBV5-6	TRBJ1-1	-	CASSLYGMTIEAFF	TGTGCCAGCAGCTTATACGGAATGACAATTGAAGCTTTCTTT
many	TRBV11-2	TRBJ2-1	-	CASRPKGPSYNEQFF	TGTGCCAGCAGACCTAAGGGACCTTCCTACAATGAGCAGTTCTTC
-	TRBV27	TRBJ1-1	TRBD1	CASSSTGGLPNTEAFF	TGTGCCAGCAGTTCTACAGGGGGCCTACCGAACACTGAAGCTTTCTTT
many	TRBV20-1	TRBJ2-3	-	CSATVFGSGLTDTQYF	TGCAGTGCTACCGTCTTTGGGTCAGGGCTAACAGATACGCAGTATTTT
few	TRBV2	TRBJ2-7	-	CASSEEIYEQYF	TGTGCCAGCAGTGAGGAGATCTACGAGCAGTACTTC
many	TRBV30	TRBJ2-2	-	CAWSVLEANTGELFF	TGTGCCTGGAGTGTACTAGAAGCGAACACCGGGGAGCTGTTTTTT
few	TRBV29-1	TRBJ2-1	TRBD2	CSVAGGSYNEQFF	TGCAGCGTGGCGGGGGGCTCCTACAATGAGCAGTTCTTC